This TCR beta chain originates from a study of regulatory T cells in long-lasting Graves disease (dated by TCRdb to about 2021). Some background on the complete study: Newly diagnosed Graves' disease patients had taken antithyroid drugs for less than 3 months. This study used TCR sequencing and RNA sequencing of peripheral blood to compare persistent Graves' disease patients against newly diagnosed Graves' disease patients. The study was registered as a clinical trial and conducted in China. A total of roughly 33 samples were covered by TCR sequencing, comprising roughly 13 persistent and 20 newly diagnosed Graves' disease patients. Points the paper makes about the study in general: Sequencing and analysis were limited to the TCR beta chain. Only peripheral blood was studied, because thyroid tissue, the primary lesion, was inaccessible. Compared with newly diagnosed patients, patients with persistent Graves' disease had lower TCR Shannon entropy and fewer highly expanded clones, which suggests clonal expansion. As a limitation, the authors acknowledged that the small sample size may reduce accuracy. Preferential use of TRBV28, TRBJ1-2 and TRBJ2-5 was observed in persistent disease, whereas TRBV20-1 and TRBJ2-1 were favored in newly diagnosed disease. Persistent patients shared more public clonotypes among themselves (around 3,000) than newly diagnosed patients did (roughly 920).

Libraries came from multiplex PCR. The instrument was an Illumina HiSeq 4000. iRepertoire HTBI primers and Arm-PCR amplification of CDR3 regions were used to construct TCR beta libraries. Gel purification was performed on PCR products prior to sequencing. In the source study's methods: Gene usage analysis of CDR3 amino acid clonotypes relied on the 60 or so TRBV and over 13 TRBJ segments identified across samples. Filtered high-quality paired reads were merged into contigs using COPE and FqMerger. Contigs were aligned with BLAST to IMGT TRBV, TRBD and TRBJ reference genes, and CDR3 was defined per IMGT. Any clonotype with a frequency above 0.1% was counted as a highly expanded clone. Shannon entropy served as the measure of repertoire diversity, while the Gini coefficient captured V-J evenness. A clonotype found in more than one individual was treated as public. TCRdb reworked the public reads: Q25 trimming with fastp, MiXCR clone assembly, productive beta chains retained. Rows are combined by CDR3 protein, so each entry shows the most common genes and DNA. What appears here as the V and J calls and clone size reflects TCRdb's work, not the paper's. The sample table records approximately 560,000 distinct CDR3 sequences; 16% of these occur just once. The ten top clones hold approximately 12% of the sample.

Trimming removed 4 bases from V and 2 bases from J, leaving 12 bases between the germline ends. The germline V gene provides CDR1 MGHDK and CDR2 SYGVNS. The CDR3 sequence holds 14 residues, the cysteine and phenylalanine included. The only DNA kept is the CDR3, 42 bases in frame from the first base. The table lists this clonotype with a few counts. The antigen this receptor binds is unknown. Base-call qualities are not available, and no considerably larger clone is one nucleotide away. The sample's time point label, decoded: newly diagnosed GD, antithyroid drugs for less than 3 months. For both TCR sequencing and RNA sequencing, RNA was extracted from PBMCs using TRIzol. Graves' disease was diagnosed according to American Thyroid Association guidelines. The patients came from an endocrinology department in Xi'an, China. Each patient gave about 10 milliliters of peripheral blood, collected in an EDTA anticoagulant tube. Ficoll Paque Plus density gradient separation was used to isolate PBMCs, and no further T cell sorting was done. An Agilent 2100 Bioanalyzer and agarose gel were used to assess RNA quality, and a NanoDrop 2000 was used to measure RNA concentration.

These data also featured in a second study, about T cells in Graves' hyperthyroidism and ophthalmopathy. As the second publication notes: Stable Graves' hyperthyroidism was defined as the absence of progression to ophthalmopathy over 18 months of follow-up. Hyperthyroidism patients were newly diagnosed, had a disease duration of under 2 months, and were aged 18 to 65 years. Patients with uncontrolled infections, other autoimmune diseases, pregnancy or lactation were excluded. Diagnoses were based on clinical symptoms, serum thyroxine and TRAb, thyroid ultrasound and orbital computed tomography. For the first round of RT-PCR on the TCR CDR3, the HTBI primer set was used together with the Qiagen OneStep RT-PCR kit. Most expanded thyroid clonotypes (frequency above 0.001) were also detected in blood, a finding suggesting that blood repertoires may reflect thyroid immune responses. Ophthalmopathy was separated from stable hyperthyroidism by a 13 V-J signature model, with approximately 86% sensitivity and about 81% specificity obtained in cross-validation and 80%/75% obtained in testing. In validation, the model predicted progression to ophthalmopathy with 65% to 71% sensitivity and around 72% specificity, a median of 6.5 months before onset. A discovery cohort of approximately 100 patients, roughly 45 with Graves' ophthalmopathy and about 60 with stable Graves' hyperthyroidism, was used to find distinguishing TCR V-J signatures. Prospective prediction of ophthalmopathy was tested in an independent validation cohort of under 20 hyperthyroidism patients and 17 patients who later progressed to ophthalmopathy. For training and testing, the roughly 93 patients in the discovery cohort were randomly divided in a 7:3 ratio. The study also compared thyroid tissue and blood T-cell repertoires from several Graves' hyperthyroidism patients. After blood sampling, hyperthyroidism patients were treated with methimazole at a starting dose of 30 mg daily, and ophthalmopathy patients were treated with high-dose intravenous methylprednisolone. The libraries were constructed in a second round of multiplex PCR and then size-selected and purified. Sequencing of the libraries was done on an Illumina HiSeq2000 using paired-end 100 bp reads. SOAPnuke was used to process the raw data, with reads discarded if the reads contained adapters or uncalled bases, had a mean Phred below 15, or lacked an exact constant-primer or identifier match. COPE v1.2.5 was used to merge high-quality paired reads, and clonotypes were defined as unique nucleotide sequences. Clonotypes were aligned to IMGT TRBV, TRBD and TRBJ reference segments using MiTCR v1.1. The analysis was restricted to V-J combinations with a frequency above 0.0001, which together covered over 99% of the repertoires. A TCS score was defined as the ratio between F50 (clonal expansion) and ExV (chaos), using BLOSUM62-based TCRdist between CDR3 peptides within each V-J. Welch's t-statistics and random forest reduced fewer than 550 V-J features to around 14, which were used in a naive Bayes classifier (R e1071). No statistical method was used to fix the sample size in advance, and group allocation was not hidden from the investigators. The paper reports TCR Vbeta CDR3 sequencing of 135 peripheral blood samples: around 45 ophthalmopathy, under 85 hyperthyroidism and 17 progressor patients.

The receptor's source is a man aged 18 to 29 with Graves disease. Donor details come from another sample of the same person, matched by shared clones. The chain is assembled from TRBV25-1 and TRBJ2-7, and possibly TRBD2, on 6 matching bases. The source material was peripheral blood mononuclear cells (PBMCs), sampled at new diagnosis, from a patient treated with antithyroid drugs. Read as DNA, the sequence is TGTGCCAGCAGTGCATGGGGGGAGACCTACGAGCAGTACTTC. Its translation is CASSAWGETYEQYF.